A single TCR beta chain is shown here with its context. Produced via immunoSEQ multiplex PCR; TCRdb's table is partial and in-frame only. The table shows tens of thousands of clones, with 80% to 95% occurring only once. The CDR3 spans 16 residues. The ends were cut back, 2 bases at V and 4 bases at J, with 17 bases in the middle. From germline, CDR1 is KGHSH and CDR2 LQKENI. This sample is drawn from a study of T cell changes during pregnancy in multiple sclerosis. Sample: peripheral blood, taken in the first trimester of pregnancy. J is TRBJ2-5 and V is TRBV18; perhaps TRBD2 as D (7 bases). The sequence came from a female donor with multiple sclerosis, enrolled in a pregnancy study. DNA of the CDR3: TGTGCCAGCTCACCATGGGGGGGGCGAGCTCGAGAGACCCAGTACTTC. The encoded protein is CASSPWGGRARETQYF.